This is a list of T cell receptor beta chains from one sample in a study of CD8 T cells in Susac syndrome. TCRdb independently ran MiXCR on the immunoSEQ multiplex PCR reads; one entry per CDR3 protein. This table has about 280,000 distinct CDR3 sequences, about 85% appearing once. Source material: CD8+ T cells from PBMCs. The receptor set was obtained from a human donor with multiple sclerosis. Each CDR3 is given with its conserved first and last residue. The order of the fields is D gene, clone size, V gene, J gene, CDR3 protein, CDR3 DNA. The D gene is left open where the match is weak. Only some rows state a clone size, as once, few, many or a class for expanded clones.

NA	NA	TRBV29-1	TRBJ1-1	CSVADGLNTEAFF	TGCAGCGTCGCAGACGGTCTGAACACTGAAGCTTTCTTT
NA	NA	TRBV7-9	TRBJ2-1	CASSPMVPGHPYEQFF	TGTGCCAGCAGCCCGATGGTACCGGGTCACCCGTATGAGCAGTTCTTC
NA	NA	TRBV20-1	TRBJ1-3	CSARRDPDGSSGNTIYF	TGCAGTGCTAGAAGGGACCCGGACGGGAGCTCTGGAAACACCATATATTTT
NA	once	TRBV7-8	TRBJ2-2	CASSSRRGELFF	TGTGCCAGCAGCTCACGAAGGGGGGAGCTGTTTTTT
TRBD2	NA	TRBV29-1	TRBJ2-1	CSVGPDLAGDPYNEQFF	TGCAGCGTGGGTCCGGACTTAGCGGGAGACCCCTACAATGAGCAGTTCTTC
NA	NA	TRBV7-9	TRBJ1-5	CASSGDRPPQHF	TGTGCCAGCAGCGGGGACCGGCCGCCCCAGCATTTT
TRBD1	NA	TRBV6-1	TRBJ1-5	CASSAWTGASNQPQHF	TGTGCCAGCAGTGCTTGGACAGGGGCAAGTAATCAGCCCCAGCATTTT
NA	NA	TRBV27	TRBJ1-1	CASSLLRGPTTEAFF	TGTGCCAGCAGTTTATTACGGGGCCCGACCACTGAAGCTTTCTTT
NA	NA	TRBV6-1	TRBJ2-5	CASSEEAPGGVAEETQYF	TGTGCCAGCAGTGAAGAAGCCCCAGGGGGAGTAGCGGAAGAGACCCAGTACTTC
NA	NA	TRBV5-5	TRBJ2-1	CASSFDSNEQFF	TGTGCCAGCAGCTTCGATAGCAATGAGCAGTTCTTC
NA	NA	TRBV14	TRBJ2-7	CASSRRVGYEQYF	TGTGCCAGCAGCCGTCGCGTGGGGTACGAGCAGTACTTC
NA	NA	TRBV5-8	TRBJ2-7	CASSYTVPYEQYF	TGTGCCAGCAGCTATACAGTTCCCTACGAGCAGTACTTC
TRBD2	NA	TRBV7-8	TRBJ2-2	CASSLGLAGGAGELFF	TGTGCCAGCAGCTTAGGACTAGCGGGAGGTGCGGGGGAGCTGTTTTTT
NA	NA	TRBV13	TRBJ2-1	CASSFPTGQNEQFF	TGTGCCAGCAGCTTCCCAACGGGGCAAAATGAGCAGTTCTTC
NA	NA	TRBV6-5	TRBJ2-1	CASSPTGSFYNEQFF	TGTGCCAGCAGCCCGACTGGATCCTTTTACAATGAGCAGTTCTTC
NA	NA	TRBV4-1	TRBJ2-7	CASSHGQTYEQYF	TGCGCCAGCAGCCACGGTCAGACCTACGAGCAGTACTTC
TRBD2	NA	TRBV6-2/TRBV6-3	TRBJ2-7	CASSFFGLAGVGSSYEQYF	TGTGCCAGCAGTTTCTTCGGACTAGCGGGAGTGGGGTCATCCTACGAGCAGTACTTC
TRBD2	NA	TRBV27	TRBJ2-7	CASSPSAGGTYEQYF	TGTGCCAGCAGCCCCTCGGCGGGAGGGACCTACGAGCAGTACTTC
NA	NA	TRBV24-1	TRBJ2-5	CATSDFEETQYF	TGTGCCACCAGTGATTTCGAGGAGACCCAGTACTTC
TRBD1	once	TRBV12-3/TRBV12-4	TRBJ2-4	CASSRRGTKNIQYF	TGTGCCAGCAGCCGCAGGGGGACCAAAAACATTCAGTACTTC
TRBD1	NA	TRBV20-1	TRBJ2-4	CSARDYGTGNYIQYF	TGCAGTGCTAGAGATTACGGGACAGGGAATTACATTCAGTACTTC
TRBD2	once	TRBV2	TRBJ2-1	CASSGDYQFF	TGTGCCAGCAGTGGGGACTATCAGTTCTTC
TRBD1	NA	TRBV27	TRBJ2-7	CASRGQGALEQYF	TGTGCCAGCAGAGGACAGGGGGCGCTTGAGCAGTACTTC
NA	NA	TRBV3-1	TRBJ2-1	CASSQSSSWVYEQFF	TGTGCCAGCAGCCAATCTTCCTCTTGGGTCTATGAGCAGTTCTTC
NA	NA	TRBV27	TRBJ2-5	CASSPSSETQETQYF	TGTGCCAGCAGTCCATCCTCAGAGACCCAAGAGACCCAGTACTTC
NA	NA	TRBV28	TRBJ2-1	CASTSAGSEQFF	TGTGCCAGCACCTCTGCGGGAAGCGAGCAGTTCTTC
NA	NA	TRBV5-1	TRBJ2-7	CASSLEAGRKYEQYF	TGCGCCAGCAGCTTGGAGGCGGGAAGGAAATACGAGCAGTACTTC
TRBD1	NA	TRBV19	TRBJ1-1	CASSGTGLVRRDTEAFF	TGTGCCAGTAGTGGGACAGGACTGGTAAGGCGGGACACTGAAGCTTTCTTT
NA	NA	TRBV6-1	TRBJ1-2	CASVNPPNYGYTF	TGTGCCAGCGTCAACCCTCCTAACTATGGCTACACCTTC
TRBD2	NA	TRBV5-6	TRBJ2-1	CASSLSGTSDYNEQFF	TGTGCCAGCAGCTTGTCTGGGACTAGCGACTACAATGAGCAGTTCTTC
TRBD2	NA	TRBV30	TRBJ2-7	CAWSVPAGTPPYEQYF	TGTGCCTGGAGTGTACCAGCGGGAACTCCTCCTTACGAGCAGTACTTC
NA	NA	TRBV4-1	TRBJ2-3	CASSQVAAVTDTQYF	TGCGCCAGCAGCCAAGTTGCGGCAGTAACAGATACGCAGTATTTT
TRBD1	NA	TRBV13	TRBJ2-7	CASSLKRQGIGEQYF	TGTGCCAGCAGCTTAAAGAGACAGGGGATCGGCGAGCAGTACTTC
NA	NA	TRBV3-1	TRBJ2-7	CASSPILGSSYEQYF	TGTGCCAGCAGCCCCATTCTCGGGAGTTCCTACGAGCAGTACTTC
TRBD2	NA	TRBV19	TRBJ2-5	CASSQSGLAAQYF	TGTGCCAGTAGTCAAAGCGGCCTAGCGGCCCAGTACTTC
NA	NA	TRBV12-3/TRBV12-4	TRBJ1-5	CASSLQGRGQPQHF	TGTGCCAGCAGTTTACAGGGAAGGGGTCAGCCCCAGCATTTT
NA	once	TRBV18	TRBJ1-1	CASSPSQGRYLPTEAFF	TGTGCCAGCTCACCAAGCCAGGGCAGGTACCTACCCACTGAAGCTTTCTTT
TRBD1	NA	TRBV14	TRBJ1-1	CASSQDMDREDWDTEAFF	TGTGCCAGCAGCCAAGATATGGACAGGGAGGATTGGGACACTGAAGCTTTCTTT
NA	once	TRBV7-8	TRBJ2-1	CASSLAGRPFYNEQFF	TGTGCCAGCAGCTTAGCCGGGAGACCCTTCTACAATGAGCAGTTCTTC
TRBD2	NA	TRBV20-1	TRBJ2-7	CSARDRRASGKGYEQYF	TGCAGTGCTAGAGATCGCCGGGCTAGCGGGAAAGGGTACGAGCAGTACTTC
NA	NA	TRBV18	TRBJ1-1	CASSPGVIEAFF	TGTGCCAGCTCACCAGGGGTCATTGAAGCTTTCTTT